This TCR beta chain was captured by sequencing in a study of shared clonotypes between healthy human individuals. Measured with immunoSEQ multiplex PCR; TCRdb has only the in-frame clones, and not every one. The data show approximately 470,000 clones, around 73% seen once. With V trimmed by 5 bases and J by 7 bases, 13 bases remained unmatched. Germline V gene data show CDR1 as SEHNR and CDR2 as FQNEAQ (reference sequence). The length of the CDR3 is 17 residues. Sequencing was performed on PBMCs. The origin of this receptor is a woman between 40 and 55 years old in good health. Some clones in this sample may be carry-over from other donors' samples. This chain uses TRBV7-9 with TRBJ2-7; 14 bases align to TRBD2. CDR3 bases: TGTGCCAGCAGCCACCGCGGACTAGCGGGAGGCTCGGGGGAGCAGTACTTC. It encodes CASSHRGLAGGSGEQYF. Full variable domain (outside the CDR3, taken from reference TRBV7-9 and TRBJ2-7): DTGVSQNPRHKITKRGQNVTFRCDPISEHNRLYWYRQTLGQGPEFLTYFQNEAQLEKSRLLSDRFSAERPKGSFSTLEIQRTEQGDSAMYLCASSHRGLAGGSGEQYFGPGTRLTVT.